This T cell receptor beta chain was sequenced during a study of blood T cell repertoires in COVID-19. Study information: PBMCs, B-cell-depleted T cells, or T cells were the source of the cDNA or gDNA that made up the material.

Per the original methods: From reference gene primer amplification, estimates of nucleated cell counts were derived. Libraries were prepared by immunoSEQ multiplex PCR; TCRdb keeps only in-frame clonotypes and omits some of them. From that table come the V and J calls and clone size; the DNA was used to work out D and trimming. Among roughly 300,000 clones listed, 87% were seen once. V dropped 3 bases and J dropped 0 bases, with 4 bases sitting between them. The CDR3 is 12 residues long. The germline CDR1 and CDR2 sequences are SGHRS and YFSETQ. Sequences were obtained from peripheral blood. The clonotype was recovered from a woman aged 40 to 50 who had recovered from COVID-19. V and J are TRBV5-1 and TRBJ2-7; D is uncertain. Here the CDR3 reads CASSSSSYEQYF. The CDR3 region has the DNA TGCGCCAGCAGCTCTAGCTCCTACGAGCAGTACTTC.